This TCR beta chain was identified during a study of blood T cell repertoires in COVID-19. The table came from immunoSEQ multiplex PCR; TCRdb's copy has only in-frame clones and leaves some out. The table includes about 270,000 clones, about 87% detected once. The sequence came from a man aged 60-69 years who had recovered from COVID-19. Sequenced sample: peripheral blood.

The CDR3 DNA reads TGTGCCAGCAGCGGGGGTGACACAGATACGCAGTATTTT. Residues: CASSGGDTDTQYF. The chain links TRBV6-4 to TRBJ2-3; D is possibly TRBD2 (6 bases). The CDR3 has 13 amino acids. Germline V gene sequence: CDR1 MRHNA, CDR2 SNTAGT. V dropped 6 bases and J dropped 2 bases, with 9 bases sitting between them.